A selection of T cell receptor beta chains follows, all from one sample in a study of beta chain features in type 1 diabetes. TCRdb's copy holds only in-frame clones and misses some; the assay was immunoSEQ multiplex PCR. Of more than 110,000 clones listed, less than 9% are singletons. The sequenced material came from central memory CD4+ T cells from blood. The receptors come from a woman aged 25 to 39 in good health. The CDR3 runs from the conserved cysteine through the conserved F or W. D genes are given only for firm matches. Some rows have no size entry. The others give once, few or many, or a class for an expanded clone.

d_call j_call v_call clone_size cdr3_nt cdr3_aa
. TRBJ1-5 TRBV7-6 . TGTGCCAGCGGCGGCGGAAACAATCAGCCCCAGCATTTT CASGGGNNQPQHF
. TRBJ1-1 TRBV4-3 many TGCGCCAGCAGCCAAGAACCCCGGACTGAAGCTTTCTTT CASSQEPRTEAFF
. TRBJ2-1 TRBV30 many TGTGCCTGGAGTGTACTAGGACTATCGGTCTTC CAWSVLGLSVF
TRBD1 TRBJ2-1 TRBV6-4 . TGTGCCAGCAGTGAGGGGACAGGGGGAAAGCAGTTCTTC CASSEGTGGKQFF
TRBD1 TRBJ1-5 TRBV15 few TGTGCCACCAGCAGGGGGGACAGGGGGCTTCAGCCCCAGCATTTT CATSRGDRGLQPQHF
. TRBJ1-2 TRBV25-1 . TGTGCCAGCAGTGAATATACCGGGCAGGGCAACTATGGCTACACCTTC CASSEYTGQGNYGYTF
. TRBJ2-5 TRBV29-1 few TGCAGCGTTCACACGTACAGGGGACTCCTCCAAGAGACCCAGTACTTC CSVHTYRGLLQETQYF
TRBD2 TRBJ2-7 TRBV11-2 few TGTGCCAGCAGCTTAGGGGGAGGGGCTAACTTGGAGCAGTACTTC CASSLGGGANLEQYF
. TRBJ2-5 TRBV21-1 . TGTGCCAGCAGTCCTCGCGACGGGGAAGAGACCCAGTACTTC CASSPRDGEETQYF
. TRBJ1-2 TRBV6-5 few TGTGCCAGCAGTTACTCAGGGAGGCTTGGCTACACCTTC CASSYSGRLGYTF
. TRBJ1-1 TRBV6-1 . TGTGCCAGCAGTCCTCGGACATTGGTAGCTTTCTTT CASSPRTLVAFF
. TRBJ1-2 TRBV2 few TGTGCCAGCAGTAACCTACCGGGAGGGTATGGCTACACCTTC CASSNLPGGYGYTF
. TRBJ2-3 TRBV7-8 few TGTGCCAGCAGCCCACGCGGGACTCGGCAGTATTTT CASSPRGTRQYF
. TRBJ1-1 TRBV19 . TGTGCCAGGGAGGACGCGACTGAAGCTTTCTTT CAREDATEAFF
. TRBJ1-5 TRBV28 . TGTGCCAGCAGGCAGAACAGGGCTGGTCAGCCCCAGCATTTT CASRQNRAGQPQHF
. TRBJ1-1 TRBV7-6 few TGTGCCAGCACCCAAGGGGCAGGTATGAACACTGAAGCTTTCTTT CASTQGAGMNTEAFF
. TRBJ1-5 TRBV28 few TGTGCCAGCAGTTTAGAGGTACGGGGTAGGCATTTT CASSLEVRGRHF
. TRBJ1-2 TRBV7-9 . TGTGCCAGCAGCTTCGAACAGGACGACTATGGCTACACCTTC CASSFEQDDYGYTF
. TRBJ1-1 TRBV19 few TGTGCCAGTAGTTCCCCGGGCAGGACTAACACTGAAGCTTTCTTT CASSSPGRTNTEAFF
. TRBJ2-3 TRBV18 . TGTGCCAGCTCACCACCGGCGCTAGCCTCAACGCAGTATTTT CASSPPALASTQYF
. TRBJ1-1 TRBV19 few TGTGCCAGTAGCTTGAACTCGGCAGGGGATTTTGAAGCTTTCTTT CASSLNSAGDFEAFF
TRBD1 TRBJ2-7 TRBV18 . TGTGCCAGCTCACGCCAGGGGGGACAGGGATCGGGGGAGCAGTACTTC CASSRQGGQGSGEQYF
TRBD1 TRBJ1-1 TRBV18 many TGTGCCAGCTCACCACCCGGACTTCAGGGGGCGAACACTGAAGCTTTCTTT CASSPPGLQGANTEAFF
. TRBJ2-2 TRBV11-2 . TGTGCCAGCAGCTTGTCAGGGTCCGGGGAGCTGTTTTTT CASSLSGSGELFF
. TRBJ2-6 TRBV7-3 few TGTGCCAGCAGCCAAACAGGGAGCGGGGCCAACGTCCTGACTTTC CASSQTGSGANVLTF
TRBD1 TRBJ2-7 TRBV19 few TGTGCCAGTAGTATCGTGGGACAGGCTGCATACGAGCAGTACTTC CASSIVGQAAYEQYF
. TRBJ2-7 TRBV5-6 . TGTGCCAGCAGCTTGTTTGGGCGGGGTCCCTACGAGCAGTACTTC CASSLFGRGPYEQYF
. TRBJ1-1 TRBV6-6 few TGTGCCAGCAGTTACTCGGCGGGCCAGATGAACACTGAAGCTTTCTTT CASSYSAGQMNTEAFF
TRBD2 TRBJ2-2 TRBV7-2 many TGTGCCAGCAGCCTAGGACTAGCGGAGTACGGGGAGCTGTTTTTT CASSLGLAEYGELFF
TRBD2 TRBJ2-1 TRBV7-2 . TGTGCCAGCAGCTTGTCGCTAGCGGGAGTCGGCTCCTACAATGAGCAGTTCTTC CASSLSLAGVGSYNEQFF
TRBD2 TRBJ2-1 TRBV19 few TGTGCCAGTAGCGCCCCCAGCGGGAGATACCACAATGAGCAGTTCTTC CASSAPSGRYHNEQFF
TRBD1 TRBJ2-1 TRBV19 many TGTGCCAGTAGTACATCCGGGACAGGGAAGAATGAGCAGTTCTTC CASSTSGTGKNEQFF
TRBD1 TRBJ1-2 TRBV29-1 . TGCAGCGTTGTGTTTTTTGGTGGGGGTAGGACAGGGGATGGCTACACCTTC CSVVFFGGGRTGDGYTF
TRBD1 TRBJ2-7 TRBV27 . TGTGCCAGCAGTCCGCTCGGGACAGTTCTGTACGAGCAGTACTTC CASSPLGTVLYEQYF
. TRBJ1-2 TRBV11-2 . TGTGCCAGCAGCTTAGATCCGTTACAGGGTGGCTACACCTTC CASSLDPLQGGYTF
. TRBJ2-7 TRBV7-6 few TGTGCCAAAGACTCGGACACCATGCGCCATTCCTACGAGCAGTACTTC CAKDSDTMRHSYEQYF
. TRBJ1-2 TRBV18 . TGTGCCAGCTCACCTCTCGAGGGGGAGAGCGGCTACACCTTC CASSPLEGESGYTF
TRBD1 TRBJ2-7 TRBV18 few TGTGCCAGCTCAGCGACAGGGTTCCACGAGCAGTACTTC CASSATGFHEQYF
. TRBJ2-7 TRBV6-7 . TGTGCCAGCAGTGGGCCGTGGGAGTACGAGCAGTACTTC CASSGPWEYEQYF
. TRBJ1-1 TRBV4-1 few TGCGCCAGCAGCCTTCGTGAAGGCGGTGACACTGAAGCTTTCTTT CASSLREGGDTEAFF
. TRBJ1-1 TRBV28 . TGTGCCAGCAGTTTATCGACTGCGAACACTGAAGCTTTCTTT CASSLSTANTEAFF
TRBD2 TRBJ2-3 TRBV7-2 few TGTGCCAGCTCGATAGGGGCGGGGGGGCAAGATACGCAGTATTTT CASSIGAGGQDTQYF
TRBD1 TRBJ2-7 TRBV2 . TGTGCCAGCAGCGTAACAGGGGGCGCCGGGGGGGAGCAGTACTTC CASSVTGGAGGEQYF
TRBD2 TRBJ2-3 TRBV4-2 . TGTGCCAGCAGCCATCCTAGCGGGACTCTCACTCGGAGTTCTAGCACAGATACGCAGTATTTT CASSHPSGTLTRSSSTDTQYF
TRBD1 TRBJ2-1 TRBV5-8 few TGTGCCAGCAACGTCCAGGGGGACCTCTACAATGAGCAGTTCTTC CASNVQGDLYNEQFF
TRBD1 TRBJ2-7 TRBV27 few TGTGCCAGCAGTTTTGGACAGGGTCAGAACTACGAGCAGTACTTC CASSFGQGQNYEQYF
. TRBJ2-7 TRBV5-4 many TGTGCCAGCAGCTTGCCGGGAGTCGAGCAGTACTTC CASSLPGVEQYF
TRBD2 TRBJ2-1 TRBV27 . TGTGCCAGCACCCGCATCGGACGACTAGCGTCCCAGGTGGGGGTTTACAATGAGCAGTTCTTC CASTRIGRLASQVGVYNEQFF
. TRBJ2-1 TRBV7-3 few TGTGCCAGCAGCCTTCAAACTGGCAATGAGCAGTTCTTC CASSLQTGNEQFF
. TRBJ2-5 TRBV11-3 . TGTGCCAGCAGCCGGGGTTCCCAAGAGACCCAGTACTTC CASSRGSQETQYF
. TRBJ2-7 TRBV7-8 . TGTGCCAGCAGCTCCTCGGCCAGGGGCTACGAGCAGTACTTC CASSSSARGYEQYF